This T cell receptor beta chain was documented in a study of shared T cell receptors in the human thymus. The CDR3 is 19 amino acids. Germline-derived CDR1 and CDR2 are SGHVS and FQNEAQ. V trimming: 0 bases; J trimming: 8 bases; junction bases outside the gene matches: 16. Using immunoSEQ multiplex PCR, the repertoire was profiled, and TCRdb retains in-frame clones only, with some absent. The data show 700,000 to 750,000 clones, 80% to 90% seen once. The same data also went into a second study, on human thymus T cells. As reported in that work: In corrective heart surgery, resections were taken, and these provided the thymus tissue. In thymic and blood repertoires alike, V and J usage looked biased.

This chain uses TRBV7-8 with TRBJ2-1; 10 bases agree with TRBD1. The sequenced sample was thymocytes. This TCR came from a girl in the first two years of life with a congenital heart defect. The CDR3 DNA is TGTGCCAGCAGCTTAGCGCACGAAGACCCGGGACAGGGGATCGATGAGCAGTTCTTC. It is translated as CASSLAHEDPGQGIDEQFF.